This TCR beta chain was captured by sequencing in a study of T cell responses to AZD1222 COVID-19 vaccine. The wider study: Investigators merged groups given second doses at roughly 4 or roughly 12 weeks. Broader study findings: Recipients of two AZD1222 doses showed rising Spike-specific TCR breadth and depth. Researchers took repertoire samples only after the peak T cell response had come.

A note on this clone: Its matching antigen is unknown.

Data came from immunoSEQ multiplex PCR; TCRdb stores just in-frame clones and leaves some out. The data show roughly 170,000 clones, 90% seen once. Germline lookup yields CDR1 SGHTA and CDR2 FQGNSA. V was trimmed by 5 bases and J by 4 bases, leaving 17 bases between them. CDR3 size: 15 residues. The starting material was peripheral blood, obtained on day 0 of AZD1222 vaccination. The chain recombines TRBV7-2 with TRBJ1-1, with D uncertain. This TCR was recovered from an adult in good health. CDR3 nucleotide sequence: TGTGCCAGCAGCACTACCGGGCCCCGGGGCACTGAAGCTTTCTTT. This encodes CASSTTGPRGTEAFF. The entire variable domain, with the rest obtained from reference TRBV7-2 and TRBJ1-1, is as follows: GAGVSQSPSNKVTEKGKDVELRCDPISGHTALYWYRQSLGQGLEFLIYFQGNSAPDKSGLPSDRFSAERTGGSVSTLTIQRTQQEDSAVYLCASSTTGPRGTEAFFGQGTRLTVV.